This entry lists 27 T cell receptor beta chains sequenced from one sample in a study of molecular identifiers for immune sequencing clone quantification. TCRdb redid the calling of the PCR reads with MiXCR, one entry per CDR3 protein. The sample records about 640,000 distinct CDR3 sequences, about 20% being singletons. The sequenced sample consisted of naive CD8+ T cells from blood, with Jurkat cell RNA spiked in. This sample's subset: FACS-sorted CD8+CD4-CCR7+CD45RA+ naive T cells. These TCRs come from a human donor in good health. Some libraries in this study had Jurkat cell RNA spiked in.

Details on this clonotype: This sequence may be a read error, since a much larger clone differs from it by one base. V usage is TRBV7-9 and J usage is TRBJ2-7; 7 bases line up with TRBD1. The CDR3 is made up of 15 amino acids. CDR1 is SEHNR, CDR2 FQNEAQ, per germline (reference sequence). CDR3 loop: CVSSPSGTAIYEQYF. The CDR3 DNA sequence: TGTGTCAGCAGCCCCTCCGGGACAGCCATCTACGAGCAGTACTTC. Full variable domain (remainder filled in from reference TRBV7-9 and TRBJ2-7): DTGVSQNPRHKITKRGQNVTFRCDPISEHNRLYWYRQTLGQGPEFLTYFQNEAQLEKSRLLSDRFSAERPKGSFSTLEIQRTEQGDSAMYLCVSSPSGTAIYEQYFGPGTRLTVT.

This clonotype was detected many times. J is TRBJ1-1 and V is TRBV6-2 or TRBV6-3; D unclear. The germline V and J ends were trimmed by 8 bases and 7 bases, with 26 bases remaining between them. The CDR3 totals 16 residues. Germline V gene lookup returns CDR1 MNHEY and CDR2 SVGEGT. The CDR3 reads CASRGNRGVLNGEAFF. CDR3 DNA sequence: TGTGCCAGCCGAGGGAACCGCGGGGTCCTAAACGGTGAAGCTTTCTTT.

The chain combines TRBV5-6 with TRBJ2-5; D unclear. The V gene's germline CDR1 is SGHDT and CDR2 YYEEEE. This CDR3 is 14 amino acids long. V was clipped by 0 bases and J by 2 bases, with 8 bases between them. CDR3 bases: TGTGCCAGCAGCTTGGTGGAGTCACAAGAGACCCAGTACTTC. Translated: CASSLVESQETQYF.

The chain carries TRBV30 and TRBJ1-1; D gene uncertain. This CDR3 spans 11 amino acids. Trimming removed 4 bases at V and 4 bases at J, with 7 bases between. CDR1 GTSNPN and CDR2 SVGIG come from the germline V gene (reference sequence). DNA of the CDR3: TGTGCCTGGACAGTGAGCACTGAAGCTTTCTTT. Amino acids: CAWTVSTEAFF.

As concerns this clonotype: The DNA is left out, because the CDR3 cannot be placed on it with certainty; the CDR3 is given as TCRdb lists it. The genes are TRBV21-1 and TRBJ2-6; TRBD2, the D gene given by the table, was not confirmed from the DNA. TRBV21-1 is reported as a pseudogene. Including both end residues, the CDR3 is 19 amino acids long. The CDR3 region is CASTRRWRGVGSGANVLTF.

In this sample, this clonotype turned up a few times. V is TRBV30 and J is TRBJ1-6, with TRBD1 matching 7 bases. V shed 0 bases, J shed 7 bases, and the junction held 3 bases outside the gene matches. The CDR3 sequence is 14 residues long. Germline values: CDR1 GTSNPN, CDR2 SVGIG (reference sequence). The CDR3, as DNA: TGTGCCTGGAGTGTAGAGACAGGGAATTCACCCCTCCACTTT. It yields the protein CAWSVETGNSPLHF.

The rearrangement links TRBV27 to TRBJ2-7, with D tentatively TRBD2 (5 bases). V was trimmed by 5 bases and J by 7 bases, leaving 15 bases between them. Per germline, CDR1 MNHEY and CDR2 SMNVEV (reference sequence). The CDR3 is 13 residues long. DNA for the CDR3: TGTGCCAGCAGTGACTCCCTGAGGGAAGAGCAGTACTTC. Its translation is CASSDSLREEQYF.

Comments on this clonotype: This may be a read error, as it is one base from a much larger clone. V is TRBV6-1 and J is TRBJ1-5; D remains unclear. CDR1 is MNHNS, CDR2 SASEGT, per germline. The CDR3 loop spans 13 amino acids. CDR3 nucleotides: TGTGTCAGCAGTGAATGGAGCAATCAGCCCCAGCATTTT. Amino acid sequence: CVSSEWSNQPQHF.

Worth noting for this clonotype: Being one base from a much bigger clone, this may be a read error. The genes are TRBV6-2 or TRBV6-3 and TRBJ2-3, with TRBD2 matching over 12 bases. This CDR3 spans 16 amino acids. CDR1 is MNHEY and CDR2 is SVGEGT in the germline V gene. The CDR3 DNA sequence: TGTGCCAGCAGTCTCCTAGCGGGAGGGTGGACAGATACGCAGTGTTTT. It yields the protein CASSLLAGGWTDTQCF.

This clonotype was seen a few times. The V and J genes are TRBV4-2 and TRBJ2-7; 7 nucleotides agree with TRBD1. Trimming at V came to 0 bases and at J to 2 bases, leaving 7 bases not matched to a gene. Germline CDR1 reads LGHNA; CDR2 reads YNFKEQ. There are 16 residues in the CDR3. The CDR3, as DNA: TGTGCCAGCAGCCAAGAAGGGACAGTTTACACCTACGAGCAGTACTTC. Amino acids: CASSQEGTVYTYEQYF.

J is TRBJ2-2 and V is TRBV11-2; the match to TRBD2 covers 9 bases. The CDR3 contains 16 residues. CDR1 is SGHAT and CDR2 is FQNNGV in the germline V gene. Trimming at V came to 5 bases and at J to 7 bases, leaving 11 bases not matched to a gene. Written as DNA, the CDR3 is TGTGCCAGCAGCCGCCCTGGGCGGGGGGGGGTCGGGGAGCTGTTTTTT. It yields the protein CASSRPGRGGVGELFF.

V and J are TRBV7-9 and TRBJ1-6; a possible D gene is TRBD1 (5 bases). Trimming left V 6 bases short and J 8 bases short, with 14 bases between. Per germline, CDR1 SEHNR and CDR2 FQNEAQ (reference sequence). The CDR3 contains 14 residues. The CDR3 loop reads CASSRDQGDSPLHF. CDR3 bases: TGTGCCAGCAGTCGGGACCAAGGGGATTCACCCCTCCACTTT.

This clonotype was detected ten times or more. The chain is built from TRBV5-4 and TRBJ1-1; a weak D match, TRBD1 (5 bases). Germline loops: CDR1 SGHNT, CDR2 YYREEE (reference sequence). Trimming cost V 0 bases and J 2 bases, with 20 bases left between them. The length of the CDR3 is 18 residues. Here the CDR3 DNA reads TGTGCCAGCAGCTTGGCGGCGGGGCGACGGCGACCTAACACTGAAGCTTTCTTT. Its translation: CASSLAAGRRRPNTEAFF.

Comment on this clonotype: A single base separates this from a much larger clone, so it may be a read error. The chain joins TRBV3-1 to TRBJ2-3; D might be TRBD1 (6 bases). There are 17 residues in the CDR3. Per the germline V gene, CDR1 is LGHDT and CDR2 is YNNKEL (reference sequence). CDR3 protein: CVSSQDLRGTPTDTQYF. In DNA form, the CDR3 reads TGTGTCAGCAGCCAAGATCTTAGGGGGACCCCCACAGATACGCAGTATTTT.

As regards this clonotype: One base away lies a much larger clone, so this may be a sequencing read error. This chain links TRBV7-9 with TRBJ2-7; D possibly corresponds to TRBD2 (6 bases). The length of the CDR3 is 14 residues. The germline CDR1 and CDR2 sequences are SEHNR and FQNEAQ (reference sequence). V was clipped by 8 bases and J by 3 bases, with 17 bases between them. The CDR3 region is CASVDGPRGYEQYF. The CDR3 bases are TGTGCCAGCGTGGACGGGCCGCGGGGCTACGAGCAGTACTTC.

Many counts were recorded for this clonotype. V and J are TRBV19 and TRBJ2-5; D gene unclear. The germline gives CDR1 LNHDA, CDR2 SQIVND (reference sequence). The CDR3 has 13 amino acids. V was trimmed by 1 base and J by 1 base, leaving 4 bases between them. In nucleotides, the CDR3 is TGTGCCAGTAGTATAGCAGGCCAAGAGACCCAGTACTTC. Translation gives CASSIAGQETQYF.

This clonotype has more than one count but fewer than ten. The chain joins TRBV7-9 to TRBJ1-2; D is possibly TRBD1 (6 bases). CDR3 length equals 14 residues. The germline V and J ends were trimmed by 5 bases and 4 bases, with 14 bases remaining between them. Looked up from germline, CDR1 is SEHNR and CDR2 is FQNEAQ (reference sequence). This CDR3 reads CASSPDSVAYGYTF. The CDR3 bases are TGTGCCAGCAGCCCGGACAGCGTCGCCTATGGCTACACCTTC.

The table lists this clonotype with many counts. The chain couples TRBV5-1 to TRBJ2-7, with D uncertain. Between the trimmed V and J ends, which lost 0 bases and 5 bases, there was a span of 6 bases. Per germline, CDR1 SGHRS and CDR2 YFSETQ. This CDR3 spans 12 amino acids. The CDR3 bases are TGCGCCAGCAGCTTGGAGTGGGACGAGCAGTACTTC. Its translation is CASSLEWDEQYF.

This clonotype appeared a few times. The genes are TRBV19 and TRBJ2-3; the match to TRBD1 covers 9 bases. This CDR3 is 14 amino acids long. Germline V gives CDR1 LNHDA, CDR2 SQIVND (reference sequence). V gave up 9 bases and J gave up 6 bases; unmatched junction bases: 10. CDR3 sequence (DNA): TGTGCCAGCCAAAACAGGGGGCTCGTGGATACGCAGTATTTT. Translation gives CASQNRGLVDTQYF.

This clonotype was seen repeatedly, ten times or more. The chain recombines TRBV5-6 with TRBJ2-7; 8 bases agree with TRBD2. Germline-derived CDR1 and CDR2 are SGHDT and YYEEEE. CDR3 length: 15 residues. J lost 0 bases, V lost 5 bases, and 7 bases had no gene match. The CDR3 DNA sequence: TGTGCCAGCAGTTCCGGGACTAGACGCTCCTACGAGCAGTACTTC. Translated: CASSSGTRRSYEQYF. The whole variable domain, filled in from reference TRBV5-6 and TRBJ2-7, reads DAGVTQSPTHLIKTRGQQVTLRCSPKSGHDTVSWYQQALGQGPQFIFQYYEEEERQRGNFPDRFSGHQFPNYSSELNVNALLLGDSALYLCASSSGTRRSYEQYFGPGTRLTVT.

This clonotype showed up many times. The CDR3: CASSLGWLLDRDSQETQYF. The DNA for the CDR3 is TGTGCCAGCAGCTTAGGTTGGCTTCTGGACAGAGATAGCCAAGAGACCCAGTACTTC. The gene calls are TRBV7-8 and TRBJ2-5, with D perhaps matching TRBD1 (6 bases). Germline V gene data show CDR1 as SGHVS and CDR2 as FQNEAQ. This CDR3 region has 19 residues. Deletions cut 1 base from V and 1 base from J, with 22 bases between.

This clonotype has just a few counts. This sequence may be a read error, since a much larger clone differs from it by one base. V is TRBV13 and J is TRBJ2-3; 7 bases are shared with TRBD2. Germline trimming cut 4 bases from V and 3 bases from J; bases unmatched to any gene: 10. The V gene's germline CDR1 is PRHDT and CDR2 FYEKMQ (reference sequence). The CDR3 runs to 16 residues. The CDR3 nucleotides are TGTGCCAGCAGCTCAATTTCGCTAGCGGAAACAGATACGCAGTATTTT. It is translated as CASSSISLAETDTQYF. Complete variable domain (other parts from reference TRBV13 and TRBJ2-3): AAGVIQSPRHLIKEKRETATLKCYPIPRHDTVYWYQQGPGQDPQFLISFYEKMQSDKGSIPDRFSAQQFSDYHSELNMSSLELGDSALYFCASSSISLAETDTQYFGPGTRLTVL.

Only a few counts were recorded for this clonotype. V usage is TRBV20-1 and J usage is TRBJ1-6, with D possibly TRBD1 on 6 matching bases. The V end lost 5 bases, the J end lost 0 bases, and 17 bases lay between the germline ends. There are 17 residues in the CDR3. Germline CDR1 DFQATT, CDR2 SNEGSKA (reference sequence). This CDR3 reads CSALQGGLSSYNSPLHF. CDR3 nucleotide sequence: TGCAGTGCTTTACAGGGAGGCCTCAGCTCCTATAATTCACCCCTCCACTTT.

On this clonotype: With a much larger clone just one base away, this may be a read error. The chain is built from TRBV5-1 and TRBJ1-6; D gene ambiguous. Trimming removed 5 bases from V and 8 bases from J, with 11 bases in between. Germline loops: CDR1 SGHRS, CDR2 YFSETQ. This CDR3 contains 13 residues. The CDR3 bases are TGCGCCAGCAGTCCCGACGGTGATTCACCCCTCCACTTT. Translated, it gives CASSPDGDSPLHF.

This clonotype was seen at least ten times. The CDR3 protein is CASSLGQNTYEQYF. The CDR3 DNA follows: TGCGCCAGCAGCCTGGGACAGAATACCTACGAGCAGTACTTC. The chain joins TRBV5-1 to TRBJ2-7; TRBD1 matches 7 bases. This CDR3 contains 14 residues. V lost 4 bases and J lost 2; bases outside the gene matches: 6. Germline V gene lookup returns CDR1 SGHRS and CDR2 YFSETQ.

Comments on this clonotype: Being one base from a much bigger clone, this may be a read error. The rearrangement links TRBV7-9 to TRBJ1-1; D gene uncertain. Germline V gene sequence: CDR1 SEHNR, CDR2 FQNEAQ (reference sequence). Trimming stripped 8 bases from V and 0 bases from J, with 13 bases between. The CDR3 extends over 14 amino acids. The CDR3, as DNA: TGTGCCAGCGGCCCCAGTACGATGAACACTGAAGCTTTCTTT. Translation: CASGPSTMNTEAFF. Together with reference TRBV7-9 and TRBJ1-1, the CDR3 gives the full variable domain: DTGVSQNPRHKITKRGQNVTFRCDPISEHNRLYWYRQTLGQGPEFLTYFQNEAQLEKSRLLSDRFSAERPKGSFSTLEIQRTEQGDSAMYLCASGPSTMNTEAFFGQGTRLTVV.

The rearrangement links TRBV30 to TRBJ2-7; no clear D gene. Trimming pared 5 bases from V and 7 bases from J, leaving 15 bases between. From germline, CDR1 is GTSNPN and CDR2 SVGIG (reference sequence). The CDR3 runs to 12 residues. The CDR3 nucleotides are TGTGCCTGGCGCCGCATCAGTGGGGAGCAGTACTTC. It yields the protein CAWRRISGEQYF.